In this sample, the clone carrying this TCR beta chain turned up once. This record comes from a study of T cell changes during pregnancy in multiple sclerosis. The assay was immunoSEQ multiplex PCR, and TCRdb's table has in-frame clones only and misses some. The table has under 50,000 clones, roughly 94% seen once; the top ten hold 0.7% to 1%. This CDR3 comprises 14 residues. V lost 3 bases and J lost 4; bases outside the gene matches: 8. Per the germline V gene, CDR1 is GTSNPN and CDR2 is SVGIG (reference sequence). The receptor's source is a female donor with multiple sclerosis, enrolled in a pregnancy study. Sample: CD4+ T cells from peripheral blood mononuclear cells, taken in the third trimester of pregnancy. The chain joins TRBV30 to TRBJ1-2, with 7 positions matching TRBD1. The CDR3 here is CAWSPGQKSYGYTF. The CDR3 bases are TGTGCCTGGAGCCCGGGACAGAAAAGCTATGGCTACACCTTC.